A single T cell receptor (beta chain) is shown here with its context. This CDR3 region has 13 residues. The germline V gene has CDR1 SGHVS and CDR2 FQNEAQ. The ends were cut back, 6 bases at V and 4 bases at J, with 13 bases in the middle. This sample is part of a study of T cell responses to AZD1222 COVID-19 vaccine. The protocol was immunoSEQ multiplex PCR, while the TCRdb copy is restricted to in-frame clones and leaves out a portion. In the table there are some 200,000 clones, approximately 91% of which are singletons. The chain couples TRBV7-8 to TRBJ2-7, with D hard to call. This receptor was identified in an adult in good health. The material was peripheral blood, obtained on day 0 of AZD1222 vaccination. As DNA, the CDR3 is TGTGCCAGCAGAAGAACTGTCGGTTACGAGCAGTACTTC. This encodes CASRRTVGYEQYF.